The T cell receptor (beta chain) described here comes from a study of T-cell memory formation after mild COVID-19 (dated by TCRdb to the early 2020s). Regarding the complete study: TCR sequence clusters from the two donors were found to be largely donor specific. In a couple of donors, T-cell clones that expanded and contracted after mild COVID-19 were followed by sequencing TCRalpha and TCRbeta repertoires longitudinally. The cohort comprised two young, previously healthy adult volunteers, one female and one male.

This clonotype was counted a few times. It has no known antigen specificity. Per-nucleotide qualities are absent, and no much larger clonotype sits a single base away. For sequencing, an Illumina NovaSeq 6000 was employed. TCRalpha and TCRbeta cDNA libraries were constructed by 5'RACE with constant-segment primers, with sample barcodes and unique molecular identifiers being introduced. Trizol reagent was used to extract RNA from every sample. Libraries were amplified in two PCR steps, with a second sample barcode and Illumina TruSeq adapters added in the second step. Libraries were sequenced on an Illumina NovaSeq with 2 x 150 bp paired-end reads. The published analysis was carried out like this. Reads were demultiplexed and collapsed into UMI-guided consensus sequences with migec v1.2.7. With mixcr v2.1.11, UMI consensuses were aligned to TRA and TRB V and J templates and assembled into clonotypes. A clonotype was counted as expanded or contracted only when both edgeR and NoisET called the clonotype significant, with the noise models trained on biological replicates. For edgeR calls, the cutoffs were a false discovery rate-adjusted p below 0.01 and a log2 fold-change threshold of 1. As an exploratory analysis of dynamics, max-normalized trajectories of the 1000 most abundant clonotypes were examined with PCA combined with hierarchical clustering. The CD4 or CD8 phenotype of responding clones was assigned using the separately sequenced CD4+ and CD8+ repertoires. TCRdb reprocessing: public reads trimmed at Q25 with fastp, clones called with MiXCR, in-frame beta chains kept. Identical CDR3 proteins give one entry, which carries the most common genes and DNA. V and J calls and clone size were set by TCRdb, not the authors. In this sample the table shows approximately 500,000 distinct CDR3 sequences, nearly 25% of which occur a single time. Jointly, the top ten make up around 12% of the sample.

Clipping removes 2 bases from V and 5 bases from J, with 10 as the unmatched junction base count. Via the germline V gene (reference sequence), CDR1 is MNHNY and CDR2 SVGAGI. The CDR3 holds 17 amino acids from the cysteine to the phenylalanine. Of all the DNA, just the CDR3 is kept, 51 bases in frame from base 1. Study-level results and caveats: Contracting CD4+ clones appeared mostly in the CM and EM memory subsets, whereas CD8+ clones were enriched in EMRA. Clones contracting from day 15 to 85 had balanced CD4/CD8 phenotypes, while a second wave expanding from day 15 to 37 was biased towards CD4+. Some responding clones were found in pre-infection memory, which suggests that pre-existing cross-reactive memory T cells took part in the SARS-CoV-2 response. Only two mild cases were covered in the study, and larger cohorts including severe cases with pre-infection samples were considered necessary. The second-wave clones that peaked on day 37 were not confirmed to be SARS-CoV-2 specific.

PBMCs were isolated by Ficoll-Paque density gradient centrifugation. Recombination joined TRBV6-6 with TRBJ2-5, and 11 junctional nucleotides match TRBD2. Specimen: PBMCs or a T cell subset sorted from them (not recorded which). The sequence was collected from an adult woman who had mild COVID-19 (a few samples of this study predate the infection). The sample titles of this study are shuffled in the database, so cell type and time point are left out; the donor was told from shared clones. The DNA sequence reads TGTGCCAGCAGTTACCTGCAACTAGCGGGAGTTGTGGAGACCCAGTACTTC. This translates into CASSYLQLAGVVETQYF.